Each of the 30 T cell receptor beta chains below was sequenced from the same sample in a study of OX40 agonist ivuxolimab in advanced cancers. Data came from immunoSEQ multiplex PCR; TCRdb stores just in-frame clones and leaves some out. The profile shows roughly 60,000 clones, about nine tenths of them singletons. The sample here was CD4+ or CD8+ T cells sorted from blood, taken in a trial of the OX40 agonist ivuxolimab. These receptors all stem from an adult with an advanced solid tumor such as melanoma, head and neck, liver or kidney cancer.

V gene TRBV10-3 combines with J gene TRBJ1-5; D might be TRBD1 (5 bases). The V gene's germline CDR1 is ENHRY and CDR2 SYGVKD. V was clipped by 4 bases and J by 5 bases, with 12 bases between them. The CDR3 contains 14 residues. This chain's CDR3 is CAISVAGSDQPQHF. For the CDR3, the DNA is TGTGCCATCAGTGTAGCAGGGAGTGATCAGCCCCAGCATTTT.

Note on this clone: This specimen includes other DNA sequences encoding the same CDR3. V gene TRBV5-4 combines with J gene TRBJ2-7; D tentatively fits TRBD1 or TRBD2 (6 bases each). Per germline, CDR1 SGHNT and CDR2 YYREEE (reference sequence). This CDR3 contains 15 residues. Trimming pared 0 bases from V and 3 bases from J, leaving 13 bases between. The CDR3 is CASSLDGGGNYEQYF. The CDR3 bases are TGTGCCAGCAGCTTGGACGGAGGGGGGAACTACGAGCAGTACTTC.

The genes are TRBV5-1 and TRBJ2-5, with 7 bases matching TRBD1. The J call may be mistaken, given a closer DNA end match to TRBJ2-7. The germline gives CDR1 SGHRS, CDR2 YFSETQ. The length of the CDR3 is 13 residues. The DNA for the CDR3 is TGCGCCAGCAGCCTCGACAGGGCCTACGAGCAGTACTTC. As protein: CASSLDRAYEQYF.

The rearrangement joins TRBV18 to TRBJ1-3; no clear D. CDR1 and CDR2 from the germline V gene are KGHSH and LQKENI. The CDR3 length is 15 residues. V was clipped by 4 bases and J by 0 bases, with 10 bases between them. In DNA, the CDR3 is TGTGCCAGCTCACGCCCCCCGAACTCTGGAAACACCATATATTTT. Encoded protein: CASSRPPNSGNTIYF.

The chain uses TRBV4-1 and TRBJ2-3; 14 bases match TRBD2. Germline CDR1 reads MGHRA; CDR2 reads YSYEKL. The V gene end was trimmed by 4 bases and the J gene end by 5 bases; junction bases not matched to a gene: 2. The CDR3 has 15 residues. The CDR3 DNA reads as TGCGCCAGCAGCCCCGGACTAGCGGGAGGAGATACGCAGTATTTT. Translated, it gives CASSPGLAGGDTQYF.

This clone was seen a handful of times. The chain has TRBV28 and TRBJ2-3; D gene uncertain. Trimming cost V 3 bases and J 2 bases, with 18 bases left between them. The CDR3 is made up of 17 amino acids. The germline V gene has CDR1 MDHEN and CDR2 SYDVKM. CDR3 in DNA: TGTGCCAGCAGTTTTCGCGACGCAGGAATACTCACAGATACGCAGTATTTT. It codes for CASSFRDAGILTDTQYF.

The rearrangement links TRBV6-5 to TRBJ1-2; a weak D match, TRBD1 (6 bases). This CDR3 has 15 amino acids. Trimming left V 0 bases short and J 8 bases short, with 16 bases between. Germline V gene lookup returns CDR1 MNHEY and CDR2 SVGAGI. CDR3 loop: CASSYSSQGRRGYTF. The CDR3 DNA reads TGTGCCAGCAGTTACTCGAGTCAGGGGCGCCGAGGCTACACCTTC.

The V and J genes are TRBV11-2 and TRBJ2-3; 7 positions match TRBD2. The CDR3 covers 15 residues. V was pared by 5 bases and J by 0 bases, with 5 bases of the junction left unmatched. The germline V gene has CDR1 SGHAT and CDR2 FQNNGV. The CDR3 bases are TGTGCCAGCAGCGTCCTAGCGGTTAGCACAGATACGCAGTATTTT. Protein: CASSVLAVSTDTQYF.

CDR3 coding DNA: TGTGCCAGCAGCTTGGGGCAGGGCTCCTACAATGAGCAGTTCTTC. This translates into CASSLGQGSYNEQFF. The V gene is TRBV5-6, the J gene TRBJ2-1; a possible D gene is TRBD1 (5 bases). Germline V gene sequence: CDR1 SGHDT, CDR2 YYEEEE. CDR3 size: 15 residues. The V gene lost 0 bases and the J gene lost 0 bases, with 7 bases spanning the gap. The variable domain in full, completed from reference TRBV5-6 and TRBJ2-1, reads DAGVTQSPTHLIKTRGQQVTLRCSPKSGHDTVSWYQQALGQGPQFIFQYYEEEERQRGNFPDRFSGHQFPNYSSELNVNALLLGDSALYLCASSLGQGSYNEQFFGPGTRLTVL.

The gene calls are TRBV10-3 and TRBJ2-3; TRBD2 agrees at 10 bases. The CDR3 extends over 14 amino acids. The V segment lost 5 bases and the J segment 6 bases; nucleotides outside the gene matches: 5. Germline V CDR1 and CDR2: ENHRY, SYGVKD. The CDR3 is CAISLAGVEDTQYF. The CDR3 DNA reads TGTGCCATCAGTCTAGCGGGAGTTGAGGATACGCAGTATTTT.

V gene TRBV4-3 combines with J gene TRBJ2-2; D gene unclear. CDR1 is LGHNA, CDR2 YSLEER, per germline. The CDR3 is 15 amino acids. V was cut by 0 bases and J by 6 bases, with 11 bases left in between. The CDR3 DNA follows: TGCGCCAGCAGCCAAGACTTTGCGACCTCCGGGGAGCTGTTTTTT. Translation gives CASSQDFATSGELFF.

The chain uses TRBV5-8 and TRBJ1-2; D is unresolved. Germline CDR1 and CDR2: SGHTS and YDEGEE. The CDR3 contains 14 residues. V lost 2 bases, J lost 8 bases, and 16 bases lay in between. The CDR3 is CASSFPGTRGGYTF. In DNA, the CDR3 is TGTGCCAGCAGCTTCCCAGGCACAAGAGGAGGCTACACCTTC.

This chain joins TRBV7-9 and TRBJ1-2; TRBD1 matches 8 bases. This CDR3 is 12 amino acids long. In germline, CDR1 is SEHNR, CDR2 FQNEAQ (reference sequence). The V gene end was trimmed by 3 bases and the J gene end by 8 bases; junction bases not matched to a gene: 2. This chain's CDR3 is CASSLDRVGYTF. The CDR3 DNA sequence: TGTGCCAGCAGCTTGGACAGGGTGGGCTACACCTTC.

The chain couples TRBV7-8 to TRBJ2-2; 14 bases line up with TRBD2. Losses at the gene ends were 5 bases for V and 7 bases for J; bases not matched to a gene: 6. The CDR3 extends over 16 amino acids. The germline gives CDR1 SGHVS, CDR2 FQNEAQ. CDR3: CASSRTSGRKDGELFF. In DNA, the CDR3 is TGTGCCAGCAGCCGGACTAGCGGGAGGAAAGACGGGGAGCTGTTTTTT. Full variable domain (remainder filled in from reference TRBV7-8 and TRBJ2-2): GAGVSQSPRYKVAKRGQDVALRCDPISGHVSLFWYQQALGQGPEFLTYFQNEAQLDKSGLPSDRFFAERPEGSVSTLKIQRTQQEDSAVYLCASSRTSGRKDGELFFGEGSRLTVL.

The chain combines TRBV9 with TRBJ2-1, with 7 positions matching TRBD2. CDR1 and CDR2 from the germline V gene are SGDLS and YYNGEE. V lost 4 bases, J lost 6 bases, and 4 bases stayed unmatched. CDR3 length: 13 amino acids. The CDR3: CASSKTSFNEQFF. The CDR3 nucleotides read TGTGCCAGCAGCAAGACTAGCTTCAATGAGCAGTTCTTC.

The chain links TRBV7-2 to TRBJ2-7, with D perhaps TRBD2 (6 bases). The CDR3 is 15 amino acids. V lost 2 bases to trimming and J lost 0 bases, with 11 bases between them. Germline assignment: CDR1 SGHTA and CDR2 FQGNSA. The CDR3 region is CASSLSGQSSYEQYF. In nucleotides, the CDR3 is TGTGCCAGCAGCTTAAGCGGGCAGAGCTCCTACGAGCAGTACTTC.

This chain joins TRBV18 and TRBJ2-3; 8 bases fit TRBD2. CDR1 and CDR2 (germline): KGHSH, LQKENI. The CDR3 has 14 residues. V dropped 10 bases and J dropped 9; count of bases not matched to a gene: 15. In nucleotides, the CDR3 is TGTGCCACCTCGAGAATGGGAGGCGGGAGGACGCAGTATTTT. Its protein is CATSRMGGGRTQYF.

The chain carries TRBV5-1 and TRBJ2-1, with D tentatively TRBD1 (6 bases). Germline loops: CDR1 SGHRS, CDR2 YFSETQ. There are 14 residues in the CDR3. Trimming stripped 4 bases from V and 7 bases from J, with 15 bases between. The CDR3 DNA reads TGCGCCAGCAGCCAGGGACAAGAAACTAATGAGCAGTTCTTC. It yields the protein CASSQGQETNEQFF. Complete variable domain (other parts from reference TRBV5-1 and TRBJ2-1): KAGVTQTPRYLIKTRGQQVTLSCSPISGHRSVSWYQQTPGQGLQFLFEYFSETQRNKGNFPGRFSGRQFSNSRSEMNVSTLELGDSALYLCASSQGQETNEQFFGPGTRLTVL.

This clone was seen a handful of times. CDR3: CASSLGGGEGTEAFF. The CDR3 nucleotides are TGTGCCAGCAGTTTAGGGGGCGGGGAAGGGACTGAAGCTTTCTTT. This chain joins TRBV28 and TRBJ1-1; tentative D call: TRBD1 (6 bases). This CDR3 has 15 residues. V lost 2 bases to trimming and J lost 5 bases, with 15 bases between them. Germline V gives CDR1 MDHEN, CDR2 SYDVKM.

This clone has only a few counts. The CDR3 loop reads CASIPSSTDTQYF. The CDR3 nucleotides are TGTGCCAGCATTCCTTCTAGCACAGATACGCAGTATTTT. V gene TRBV6-1 combines with J gene TRBJ2-3; D is unresolved. Germline V gene sequence: CDR1 MNHNS, CDR2 SASEGT. This CDR3 has 13 residues. The V gene lost 7 bases and the J gene lost 0 bases, with 8 bases spanning the gap.

The table lists this clone with a few counts. The rearrangement joins TRBV10-3 to TRBJ1-5, with D possibly being TRBD1 (6 bases). Germline V lookup: CDR1 ENHRY, CDR2 SYGVKD. The V end was cut by 2 bases, the J end by 1 base, with 6 bases between. This CDR3 is built from 14 residues. CDR3 DNA sequence: TGTGCCATCAGTGAGACAGGGAGCAATCAGCCCCAGCATTTT. Translation: CAISETGSNQPQHF.

The rearrangement links TRBV7-2 to TRBJ2-3; the D is unclear. Trimming took 3 bases from V and 6 from J, leaving 7 bases between them. Germline V gene sequence: CDR1 SGHTA, CDR2 FQGNSA. The CDR3 runs to 12 residues. Here the CDR3 reads CASSFAVDTQYF. DNA of the CDR3: TGTGCCAGCAGCTTCGCAGTGGATACGCAGTATTTT.

The chain carries TRBV7-9 and TRBJ2-7; D might be TRBD1 (5 bases). The ends were cut back, 5 bases at V and 3 bases at J, with 20 bases in the middle. The CDR3 length is 16 residues. Germline V gene lookup returns CDR1 SEHNR and CDR2 FQNEAQ (reference sequence). The CDR3 sequence: CASSPHEGHDFYEQYF. The CDR3 DNA follows: TGTGCCAGCAGCCCCCATGAAGGACACGATTTCTACGAGCAGTACTTC.

The chain uses TRBV27 and TRBJ2-1, with TRBD1 identical over 7 bases. Germline V gene lookup returns CDR1 MNHEY and CDR2 SMNVEV (reference sequence). The CDR3 is 14 residues long. Unmatched junction bases numbered 13, after V lost 6 bases and J lost 11 bases. The DNA of the CDR3 is TGTGCCAGCAGAACCCTGGGACAGTCCTATAAGCAGTTCTTC. It specifies CASRTLGQSYKQFF.

J is TRBJ2-7 and V is TRBV27; D remains unclear. Germline assignment: CDR1 MNHEY and CDR2 SMNVEV (reference sequence). This CDR3 has 14 amino acids. Trimming removed 4 bases from V and 0 bases from J, with 10 bases in between. The CDR3 DNA follows: TGTGCCAGCAGTTACAAGTACGGCTCCTACGAGCAGTACTTC. The encoded protein is CASSYKYGSYEQYF.

The chain links TRBV6-6 to TRBJ1-1; no definite D call. Germline values: CDR1 MNHNY, CDR2 SVGAGI (reference sequence). Trimming removed 0 bases from V and 0 bases from J, with 5 bases in between. The CDR3 contains 14 residues. The CDR3 is CASSYSSMNTEAFF. The CDR3 DNA sequence: TGTGCCAGCAGTTACTCCTCCATGAACACTGAAGCTTTCTTT.

The chain combines TRBV4-3 with TRBJ2-1; possibly TRBD1 or TRBD2 for D (6 bases each). The V end was cut by 0 bases, the J end by 4 bases, with 16 bases between. Germline CDR1 reads LGHNA; CDR2 reads YSLEER. The CDR3 runs 17 residues. CDR3 sequence reads: CASSQDPGAGRYNEQFF. The CDR3 nucleotides are TGCGCCAGCAGCCAAGATCCGGGGGCAGGGCGGTACAATGAGCAGTTCTTC.

This chain uses TRBV10-2 with TRBJ2-1, with a tentative D call TRBD2 (5 bases). The V gene's germline CDR1 is WSHSY and CDR2 SAAADI. CDR3 length equals 12 residues. V shed 5 bases and J shed 4 bases, with 6 bases lying between them. The CDR3, as DNA: TGCGCCAGCAGTCCGGGATACAATGAGCAGTTCTTC. Protein product: CASSPGYNEQFF.

The V and J genes are TRBV28 and TRBJ2-1; D could derive from TRBD1 or TRBD2 (5 bases each). The CDR3 loop spans 16 amino acids. V lost 6 bases, J lost 4 bases, and 19 bases lay in between. Germline V gene data show CDR1 as MDHEN and CDR2 as SYDVKM. CDR3 nucleotides: TGTGCCAGCAGCCTCGGGGCCCTCTCACCATACAATGAGCAGTTCTTC. It specifies CASSLGALSPYNEQFF.

This clone was counted a few times. This chain connects TRBV14 to TRBJ2-7, with D possibly being TRBD2 (5 bases). Trimming took 0 bases from V and 1 from J, leaving 25 bases between them. Germline V gene data show CDR1 as SGHDN and CDR2 as FVKESK. The CDR3 length is 20 residues. The CDR3 DNA sequence: TGTGCCAGCAGCCAAGATCTCGTGTGGGAGCAAGGACCTCTTTCCTACGAGCAGTACTTC. Translating gives CASSQDLVWEQGPLSYEQYF.